This T cell receptor beta chain was documented in a study of radiotherapy plus CTLA-4 blockade in lung cancer. Broader study findings: After radiotherapy and ipilimumab, tumor-derived clones expanded in peripheral blood.

The method was immunoSEQ multiplex PCR; TCRdb's version includes in-frame clones alone and lacks a portion of them. The data contain roughly 63,000 clones, around 74% of them singletons. Between the trimmed V and J ends, which lost 0 bases and 3 bases, there was a span of 14 bases. The CDR3 length is 16 residues. Germline CDR1 is KGHSH and CDR2 is LQKENI. In this sample, this clone turned up once. Its target is not known. The receptor comes from a human donor with non-small cell lung cancer whose response to radiotherapy plus ipilimumab could not be evaluated. The sample in question was peripheral blood, obtained from a patient treated with radiotherapy plus ipilimumab. The gene calls are TRBV18 and TRBJ1-1; tentatively, D is TRBD1 (5 bases). The CDR3 region has the DNA TGTGCCAGCTCACCACCTTCCCCAGGGTCATACACTGAAGCTTTCTTT. This codes for CASSPPSPGSYTEAFF.